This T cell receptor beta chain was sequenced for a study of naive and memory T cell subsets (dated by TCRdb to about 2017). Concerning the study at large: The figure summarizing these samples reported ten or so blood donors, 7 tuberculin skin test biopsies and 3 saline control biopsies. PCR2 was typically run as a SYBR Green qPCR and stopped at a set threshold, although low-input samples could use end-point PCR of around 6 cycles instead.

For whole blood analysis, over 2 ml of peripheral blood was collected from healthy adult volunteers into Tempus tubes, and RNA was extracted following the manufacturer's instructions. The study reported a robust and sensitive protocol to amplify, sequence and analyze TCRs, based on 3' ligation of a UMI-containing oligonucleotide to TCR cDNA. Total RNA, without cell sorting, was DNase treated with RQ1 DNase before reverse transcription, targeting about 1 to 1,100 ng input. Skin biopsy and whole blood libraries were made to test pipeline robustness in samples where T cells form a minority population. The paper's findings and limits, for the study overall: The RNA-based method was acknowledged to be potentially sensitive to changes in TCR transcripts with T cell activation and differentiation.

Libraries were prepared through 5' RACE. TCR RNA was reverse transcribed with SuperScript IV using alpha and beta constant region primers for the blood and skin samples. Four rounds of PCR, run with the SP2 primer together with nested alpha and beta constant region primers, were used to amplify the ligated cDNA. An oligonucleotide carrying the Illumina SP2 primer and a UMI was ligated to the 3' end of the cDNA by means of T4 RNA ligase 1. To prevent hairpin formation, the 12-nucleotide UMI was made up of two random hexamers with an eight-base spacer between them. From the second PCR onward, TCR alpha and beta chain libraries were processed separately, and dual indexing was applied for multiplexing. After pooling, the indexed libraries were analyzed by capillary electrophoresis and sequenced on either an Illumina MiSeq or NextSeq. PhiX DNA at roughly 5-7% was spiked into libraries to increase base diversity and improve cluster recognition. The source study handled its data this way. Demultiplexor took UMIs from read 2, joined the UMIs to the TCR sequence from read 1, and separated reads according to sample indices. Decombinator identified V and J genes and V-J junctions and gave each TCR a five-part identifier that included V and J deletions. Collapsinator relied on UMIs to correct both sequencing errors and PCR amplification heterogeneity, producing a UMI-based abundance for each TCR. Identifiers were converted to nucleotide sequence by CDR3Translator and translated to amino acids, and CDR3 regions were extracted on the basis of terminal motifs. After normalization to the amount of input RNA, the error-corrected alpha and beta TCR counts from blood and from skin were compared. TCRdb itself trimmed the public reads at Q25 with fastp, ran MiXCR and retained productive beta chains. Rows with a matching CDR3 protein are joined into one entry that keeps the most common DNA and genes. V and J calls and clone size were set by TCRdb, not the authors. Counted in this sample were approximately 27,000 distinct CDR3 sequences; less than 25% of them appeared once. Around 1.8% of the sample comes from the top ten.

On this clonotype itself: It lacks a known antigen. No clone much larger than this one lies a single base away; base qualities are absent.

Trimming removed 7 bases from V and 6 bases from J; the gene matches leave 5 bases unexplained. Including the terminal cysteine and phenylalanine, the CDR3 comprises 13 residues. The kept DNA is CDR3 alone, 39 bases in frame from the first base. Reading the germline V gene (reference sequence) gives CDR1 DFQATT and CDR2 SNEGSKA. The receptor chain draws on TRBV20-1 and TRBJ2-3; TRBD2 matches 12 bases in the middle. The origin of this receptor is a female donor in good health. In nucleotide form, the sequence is TGCAGTGGACTAGCGGGAGATCTGGATACGCAGTATTTT. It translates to CSGLAGDLDTQYF.